A single sample is the source of the 5 T cell receptor beta chains below, sequenced in a study of T-cell memory formation after mild COVID-19. Via MiXCR, TCRdb re-called the 5' RACE reads, giving one row per CDR3 protein. The table lists hundreds of thousands of distinct CDR3 sequences, around a sixth of them singletons. The sample comprised PBMCs or a T cell subset sorted from them (not recorded which). The receptors were sampled from an adult woman who had mild COVID-19 (a few samples of this study predate the infection). Cell type and time point are not known.

The chain links TRBV5-1 to TRBJ2-5; D is undetermined. V dropped 5 bases and J dropped 5 bases, with 19 bases sitting between them. CDR1 is SGHRS and CDR2 is YFSETQ in the germline V gene. CDR3 size: 15 residues. The CDR3, as DNA: TGCGCCAGCAGACGTACCCCGTGGCCCCTGGAGACCCAGTACTTC. It is translated as CASRRTPWPLETQYF.

This clonotype was recorded at least ten times. The J gene is TRBJ2-7, the V gene TRBV7-2, with D perhaps matching TRBD2 (6 bases). The germline V gene encodes CDR1 SGHTA and CDR2 FQGNSA. The CDR3 loop spans 14 amino acids. Trimming removed 3 bases at V and 7 bases at J, with 16 bases between. CDR3 nucleotide sequence: TGTGCCAGCAGCTTCGGGGGTGGAGCGCGGGAGCAGTACTTC. This gives the protein CASSFGGGAREQYF. Supplemented by reference TRBV7-2 and TRBJ2-7, the full variable domain reads GAGVSQSPSNKVTEKGKDVELRCDPISGHTALYWYRQSLGQGLEFLIYFQGNSAPDKSGLPSDRFSAERTGGSVSTLTIQRTQQEDSAVYLCASSFGGGAREQYFGPGTRLTVT.

The gene calls are TRBV29-1 and TRBJ2-3; the D gene is possibly TRBD2 (5 bases). Germline-derived CDR1 and CDR2 are SQVTM and ANQGSEA. V lost 3 bases and J lost 7, with 11 bases in between. The CDR3 loop spans 12 amino acids. The CDR3 DNA follows: TGCAGCGTTGAGGACTCTTCTAATACGCAGTATTTT. Its translation is CSVEDSSNTQYF.

This clonotype has more than one count but fewer than ten. The chain joins TRBV6-1 to TRBJ2-1, with 14 bases matching TRBD2. The CDR3 is 18 amino acids. From germline, CDR1 is MNHNS and CDR2 SASEGT. With 2 bases clipped from V and 1 base from J, the junction kept 4 bases outside the gene matches. In nucleotides, the CDR3 is TGTGCCAGCAGTGAAACGACTAGCGGGGGGGCATCCTACAATGAGCAGTTCTTC. Translated, it gives CASSETTSGGASYNEQFF.

This clonotype was detected a few times. The chain joins TRBV7-6 to TRBJ2-3; D remains unclear. This CDR3 is 16 amino acids long. Germline CDR1 reads SGHVS; CDR2 reads FNYEAQ. Trimming took off 5 bases at V and 0 bases at J, with 15 bases between the two ends. CDR3 nucleotide sequence: TGTGCCAGCAGCCCATTCGGCGGTGCTAGCACAGATACGCAGTATTTT. Translated: CASSPFGGASTDTQYF.